In this sample, the clone carrying this T cell receptor beta chain turned up a few times. Its cognate antigen is unknown. This entry comes from a study of T-cell reconstitution after alpha-beta-depleted transplantation in children. Per germline, CDR1 SGDLS and CDR2 YYNGEE. This CDR3 has 13 residues. V trimming: 0 bases; J trimming: 6 bases; junction bases outside the gene matches: 2. Whole-study results and caveats: From surviving recipient T cells and thymic progenitors came the high day-60 TCRbeta diversity observed in some patients. Roughly two months post-transplant, alpha-beta T cells reportedly originated from several hundred graft clones that had expanded. Diversity and T-cell counts at one year after transplant derived mostly from new T cells.

The TCRbeta library was prepared with unique molecular identifiers. TCRdb redid the calling of the PCR reads with MiXCR, one entry per CDR3 protein. This sample carries around 800,000 distinct CDR3 sequences, roughly 16% of them seen once, and the ten largest clones take under 6%. V and J are TRBV9 and TRBJ2-7; 8 bases agree with TRBD2. The sample here was PBMCs, mostly from graft donor cells, taken 360 days after TCRalphabeta/CD19-depleted stem cell transplant. This clonotype was obtained from a male patient aged 10 to 17 who had a stem cell transplant for acute lymphoblastic leukemia, so the T cells may come from the graft donor. The CDR3 loop is CASSVAGGREQYF. CDR3 coding DNA: TGTGCCAGCAGCGTAGCGGGGGGGCGCGAGCAGTACTTC.